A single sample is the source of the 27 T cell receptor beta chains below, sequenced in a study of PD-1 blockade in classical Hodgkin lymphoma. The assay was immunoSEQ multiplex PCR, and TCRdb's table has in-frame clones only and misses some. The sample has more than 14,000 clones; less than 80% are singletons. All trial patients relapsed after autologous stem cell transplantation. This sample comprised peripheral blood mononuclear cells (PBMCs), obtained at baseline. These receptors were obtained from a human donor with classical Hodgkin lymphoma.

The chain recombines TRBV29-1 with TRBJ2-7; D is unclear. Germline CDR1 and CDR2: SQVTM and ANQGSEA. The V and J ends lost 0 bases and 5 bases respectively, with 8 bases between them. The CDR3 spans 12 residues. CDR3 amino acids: CSVEDQRDEQYF. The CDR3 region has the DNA TGCAGCGTTGAAGATCAGAGAGACGAGCAGTACTTC.

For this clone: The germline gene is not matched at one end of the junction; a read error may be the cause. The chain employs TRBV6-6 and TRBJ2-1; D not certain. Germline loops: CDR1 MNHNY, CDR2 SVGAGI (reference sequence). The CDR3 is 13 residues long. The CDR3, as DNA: TGTGCCAGCAGTGACTCAATGGCGGATGAGCAGTTCTTC. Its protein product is CASSDSMADEQFF.

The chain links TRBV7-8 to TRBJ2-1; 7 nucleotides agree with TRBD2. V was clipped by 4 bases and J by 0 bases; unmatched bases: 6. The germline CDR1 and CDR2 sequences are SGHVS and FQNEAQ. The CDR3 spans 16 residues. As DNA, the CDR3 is TGTGCCAGCAGCTACCGCGGGAGCGTCTCCTACAATGAGCAGTTCTTC. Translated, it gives CASSYRGSVSYNEQFF.

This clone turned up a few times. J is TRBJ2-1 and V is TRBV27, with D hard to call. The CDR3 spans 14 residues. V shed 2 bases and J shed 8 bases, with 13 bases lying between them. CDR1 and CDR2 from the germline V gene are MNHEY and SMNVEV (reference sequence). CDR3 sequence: CASSLHDRWDEQFF. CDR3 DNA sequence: TGTGCCAGCAGTTTACACGACCGGTGGGATGAGCAGTTCTTC.

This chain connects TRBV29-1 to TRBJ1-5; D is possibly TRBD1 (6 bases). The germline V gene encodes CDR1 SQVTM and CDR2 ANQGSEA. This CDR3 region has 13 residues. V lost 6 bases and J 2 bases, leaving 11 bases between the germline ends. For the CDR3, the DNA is TGCAGCGTCAGCGGGGGCGGCAATCAGCCCCAGCATTTT. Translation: CSVSGGGNQPQHF.

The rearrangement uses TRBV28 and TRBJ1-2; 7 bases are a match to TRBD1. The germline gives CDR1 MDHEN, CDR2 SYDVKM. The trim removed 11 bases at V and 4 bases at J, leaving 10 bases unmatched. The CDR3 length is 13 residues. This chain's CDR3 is CAGGTGAAYGYTF. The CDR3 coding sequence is TGTGCCGGAGGAACAGGGGCTGCCTATGGCTACACCTTC.

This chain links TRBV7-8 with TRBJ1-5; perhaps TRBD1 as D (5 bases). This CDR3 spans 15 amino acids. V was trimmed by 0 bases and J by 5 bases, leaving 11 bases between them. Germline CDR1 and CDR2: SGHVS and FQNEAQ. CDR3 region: CASSLALRGDQPQHF. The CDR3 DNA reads TGTGCCAGCAGCTTAGCTTTACGGGGGGATCAGCCCCAGCATTTT. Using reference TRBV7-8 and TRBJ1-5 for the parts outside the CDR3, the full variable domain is GAGVSQSPRYKVAKRGQDVALRCDPISGHVSLFWYQQALGQGPEFLTYFQNEAQLDKSGLPSDRFFAERPEGSVSTLKIQRTQQEDSAVYLCASSLALRGDQPQHFGDGTRLSIL.

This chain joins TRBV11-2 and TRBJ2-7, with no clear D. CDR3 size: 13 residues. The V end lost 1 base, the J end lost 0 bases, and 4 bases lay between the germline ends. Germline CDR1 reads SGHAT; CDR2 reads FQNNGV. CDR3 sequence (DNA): TGTGCCAGCAGCTTAGGGAGCTCCTACGAGCAGTACTTC. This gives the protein CASSLGSSYEQYF. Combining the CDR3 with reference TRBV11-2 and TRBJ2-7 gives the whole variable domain EAGVAQSPRYKIIEKRQSVAFWCNPISGHATLYWYQQILGQGPKLLIQFQNNGVVDDSQLPKDRFSAERLKGVDSTLKIQPAKLEDSAVYLCASSLGSSYEQYFGPGTRLTVT.

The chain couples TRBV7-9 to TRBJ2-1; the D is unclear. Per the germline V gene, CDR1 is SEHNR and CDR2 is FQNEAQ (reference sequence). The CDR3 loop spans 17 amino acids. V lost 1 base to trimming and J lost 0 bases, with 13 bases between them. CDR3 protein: CASSLGYGSSSYNEQFF. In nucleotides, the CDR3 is TGTGCCAGCAGCTTAGGATATGGCTCAAGCTCCTACAATGAGCAGTTCTTC.

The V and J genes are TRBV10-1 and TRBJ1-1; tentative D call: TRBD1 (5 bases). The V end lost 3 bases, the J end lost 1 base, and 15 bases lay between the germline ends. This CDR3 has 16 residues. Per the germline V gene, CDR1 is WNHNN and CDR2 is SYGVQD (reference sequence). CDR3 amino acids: CASSESRGKGNTEAFF. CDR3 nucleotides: TGCGCCAGCAGTGAATCAAGGGGAAAGGGGAACACTGAAGCTTTCTTT.

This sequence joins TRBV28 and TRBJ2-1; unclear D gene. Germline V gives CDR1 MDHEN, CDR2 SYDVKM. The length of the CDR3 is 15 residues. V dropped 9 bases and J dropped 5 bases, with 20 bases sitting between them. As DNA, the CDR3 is TGTGCCAGTGAACCCCGGGCTAGTCGCCACAATGAGCAGTTCTTC. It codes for CASEPRASRHNEQFF.

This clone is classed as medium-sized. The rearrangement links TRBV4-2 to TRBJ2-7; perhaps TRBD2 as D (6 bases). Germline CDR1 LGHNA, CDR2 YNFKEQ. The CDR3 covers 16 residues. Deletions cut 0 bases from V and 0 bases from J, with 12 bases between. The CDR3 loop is CASSQERGGDSYEQYF. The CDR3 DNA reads TGTGCCAGCAGCCAAGAACGGGGCGGGGACTCCTACGAGCAGTACTTC.

The CDR3 sequence is CASSTDTQYF. The CDR3 bases are TGTGCCAGCAGCACAGATACGCAGTATTTT. J is TRBJ2-3 and V is TRBV7-9; no clear D. V lost 5 bases and J lost 3, with 0 bases in between. This CDR3 has 10 residues. CDR1 is SEHNR and CDR2 is FQNEAQ in the germline V gene (reference sequence). The variable domain in full, completed from reference TRBV7-9 and TRBJ2-3, reads DTGVSQNPRHKITKRGQNVTFRCDPISEHNRLYWYRQTLGQGPEFLTYFQNEAQLEKSRLLSDRFSAERPKGSFSTLEIQRTEQGDSAMYLCASSTDTQYFGPGTRLTVL.

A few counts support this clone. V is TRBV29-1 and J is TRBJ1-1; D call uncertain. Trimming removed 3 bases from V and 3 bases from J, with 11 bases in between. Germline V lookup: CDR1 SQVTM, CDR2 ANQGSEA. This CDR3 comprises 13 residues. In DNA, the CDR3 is TGCAGCGTTGATCCTGGGAGTTACACTGAAGCTTTCTTT. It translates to CSVDPGSYTEAFF.

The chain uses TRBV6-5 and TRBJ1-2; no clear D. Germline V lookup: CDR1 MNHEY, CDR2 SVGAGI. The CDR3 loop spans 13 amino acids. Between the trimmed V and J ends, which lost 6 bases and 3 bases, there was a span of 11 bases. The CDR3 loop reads CASRRPRDYGYTF. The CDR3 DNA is TGTGCCAGCAGACGCCCCCGGGACTATGGCTACACCTTC.

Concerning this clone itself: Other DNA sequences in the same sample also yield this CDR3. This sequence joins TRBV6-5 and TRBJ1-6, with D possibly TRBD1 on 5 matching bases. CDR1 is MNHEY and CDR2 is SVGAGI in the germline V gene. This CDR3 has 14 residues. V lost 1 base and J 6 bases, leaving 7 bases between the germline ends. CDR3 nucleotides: TGTGCCAGCAGTTACTTGCAGGGTAATTCACCCCTCCACTTT. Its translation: CASSYLQGNSPLHF.

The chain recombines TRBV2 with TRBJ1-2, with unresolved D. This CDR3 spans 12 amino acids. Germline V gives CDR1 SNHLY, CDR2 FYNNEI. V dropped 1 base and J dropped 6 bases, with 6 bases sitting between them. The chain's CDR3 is CASSEGPDGYTF. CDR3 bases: TGTGCCAGCAGTGAAGGGCCGGATGGCTACACCTTC.

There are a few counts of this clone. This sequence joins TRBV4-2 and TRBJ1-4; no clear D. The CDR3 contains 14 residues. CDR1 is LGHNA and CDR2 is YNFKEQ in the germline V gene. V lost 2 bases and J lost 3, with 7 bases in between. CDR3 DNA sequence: TGTGCCAGCAGCCAACTTCAGTCTAATGAAAAACTGTTTTTT. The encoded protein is CASSQLQSNEKLFF.

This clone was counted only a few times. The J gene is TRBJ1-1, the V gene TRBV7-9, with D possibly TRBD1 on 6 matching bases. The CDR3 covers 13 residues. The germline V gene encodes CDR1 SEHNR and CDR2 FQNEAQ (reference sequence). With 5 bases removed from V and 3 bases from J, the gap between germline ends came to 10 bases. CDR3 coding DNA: TGTGCCAGCAGCCAAGGACAGTACACTGAAGCTTTCTTT. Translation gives CASSQGQYTEAFF.

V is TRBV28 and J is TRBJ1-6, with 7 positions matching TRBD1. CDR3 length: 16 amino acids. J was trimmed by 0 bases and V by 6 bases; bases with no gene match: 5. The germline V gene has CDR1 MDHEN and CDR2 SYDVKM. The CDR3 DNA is TGTGCCAGCAGCCAGGGACAGACCTCCTATAATTCACCCCTCCACTTT. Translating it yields CASSQGQTSYNSPLHF.

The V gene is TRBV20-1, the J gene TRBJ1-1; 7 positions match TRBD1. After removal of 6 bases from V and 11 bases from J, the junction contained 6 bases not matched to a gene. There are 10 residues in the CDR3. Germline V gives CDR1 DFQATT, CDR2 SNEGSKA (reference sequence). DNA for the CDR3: TGCAGTGCGAAGACAGGGATGGCTTTCTTT. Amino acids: CSAKTGMAFF.

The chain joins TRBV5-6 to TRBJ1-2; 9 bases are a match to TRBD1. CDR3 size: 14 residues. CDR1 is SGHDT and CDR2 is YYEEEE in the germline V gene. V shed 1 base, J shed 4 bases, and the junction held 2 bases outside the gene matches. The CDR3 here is CASSLWTGVYGYTF. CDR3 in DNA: TGTGCCAGCAGCTTGTGGACAGGGGTCTATGGCTACACCTTC.

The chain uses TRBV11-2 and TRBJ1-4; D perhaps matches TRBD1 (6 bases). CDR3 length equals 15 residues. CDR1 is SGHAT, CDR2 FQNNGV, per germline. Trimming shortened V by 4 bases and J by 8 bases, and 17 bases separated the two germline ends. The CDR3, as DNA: TGTGCCAGCAGCTACGGGACATGGGAGAACGAAAAACTGTTTTTT. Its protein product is CASSYGTWENEKLFF.

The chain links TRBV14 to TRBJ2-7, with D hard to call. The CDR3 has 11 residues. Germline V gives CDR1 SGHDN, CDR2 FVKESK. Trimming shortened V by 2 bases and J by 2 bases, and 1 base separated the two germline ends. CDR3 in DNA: TGTGCCAGCAGCCAACCCTACGAGCAGTACTTC. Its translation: CASSQPYEQYF.

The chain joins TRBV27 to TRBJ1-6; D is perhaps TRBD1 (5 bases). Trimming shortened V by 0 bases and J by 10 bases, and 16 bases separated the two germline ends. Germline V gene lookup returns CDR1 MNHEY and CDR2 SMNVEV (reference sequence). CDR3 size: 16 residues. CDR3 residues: CASSLSTGLQGSPLHF. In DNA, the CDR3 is TGTGCCAGCAGTTTATCGACGGGGCTCCAAGGCTCACCCCTCCACTTT.

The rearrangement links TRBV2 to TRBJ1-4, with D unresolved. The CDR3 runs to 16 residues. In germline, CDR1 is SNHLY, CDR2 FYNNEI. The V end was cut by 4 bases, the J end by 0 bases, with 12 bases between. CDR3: CASSVLRPATNEKLFF. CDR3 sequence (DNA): TGTGCCAGCAGTGTCCTCAGGCCGGCAACTAATGAAAAACTGTTTTTT.

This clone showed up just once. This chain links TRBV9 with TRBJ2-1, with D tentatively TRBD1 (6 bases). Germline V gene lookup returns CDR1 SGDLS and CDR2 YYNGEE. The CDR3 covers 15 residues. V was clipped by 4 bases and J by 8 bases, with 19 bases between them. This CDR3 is CASSPRMGAMDEQFF. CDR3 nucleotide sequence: TGTGCCAGCAGCCCCCGGATGGGGGCAATGGATGAGCAGTTCTTC.